The 29 T cell receptor beta chains listed next were all sequenced from one sample in a study of molecular identifiers for immune sequencing clone quantification. TCRdb used MiXCR to reprocess the PCR reads, holding one entry per CDR3 protein. The table includes 350,000 or so distinct CDR3 sequences, about 20% detected once. The sequenced sample consisted of naive CD8+ T cells from blood, with Jurkat cell RNA spiked in. Documented subset: FACS-sorted CD8+CD4-CCR7+CD45RA+ naive T cells. Receptor source: a human donor in good health. Some libraries in this study had Jurkat cell RNA spiked in.

Comment on this clonotype: Possible read error: a much larger clone is one base away. V and J are TRBV5-1 and TRBJ2-5; D is tentatively TRBD1 or TRBD2 (5 bases each). Per germline, CDR1 SGHRS and CDR2 YFSETQ. V was pared by 7 bases and J by 0 bases, with 25 bases between. The CDR3 sequence is 18 residues long. CDR3 amino acids: CASGWVVTGPQNQETQYF. DNA of the CDR3: TGCGCCAGCGGCTGGGTGGTAACGGGACCGCAAAACCAAGAGACCCAGTACTTC.

There are many counts of this clonotype. The chain couples TRBV25-1 to TRBJ1-1, with D tentatively TRBD1 (5 bases). The CDR3 has 15 amino acids. Trimming left V 3 bases short and J 4 bases short, with 15 bases between. Germline V gives CDR1 MGHDK, CDR2 SYGVNS. The CDR3 DNA reads as TGTGCCAGCAGTGATGGTCGGGGAGGGGTCACTGAAGCTTTCTTT. It codes for CASSDGRGGVTEAFF. Full variable domain (remainder filled in from reference TRBV25-1 and TRBJ1-1): EADIYQTPRYLVIGTGKKITLECSQTMGHDKMYWYQQDPGMELHLIHYSYGVNSTEKGDLSSESTVSRIRTEHFPLTLESARPSHTSQYLCASSDGRGGVTEAFFGQGTRLTVV.

Many counts were recorded for this clonotype. This sequence joins TRBV6-5 and TRBJ2-2; the D is unclear. The CDR3 has 16 amino acids. Trimming cost V 2 bases and J 5 bases, with 15 bases left between them. Germline CDR1 MNHEY, CDR2 SVGAGI. CDR3 in DNA: TGTGCCAGCAGTTACCCGATTCGGCCCATGACCGGGGAGCTGTTTTTT. It encodes CASSYPIRPMTGELFF.

Only a few counts were recorded for this clonotype. This chain links TRBV7-9 with TRBJ2-3; no clear D gene. This CDR3 is built from 16 residues. V lost 0 bases, J lost 2 bases, and 12 bases lay in between. Germline CDR1 is SEHNR and CDR2 is FQNEAQ (reference sequence). In nucleotides, the CDR3 is TGTGCCAGCAGCTTAGCGTGGCAGGCAAACACAGATACGCAGTATTTT. Translation: CASSLAWQANTDTQYF.

In this sample, this clonotype turned up many times. The rearrangement uses TRBV12-3 or TRBV12-4 and TRBJ2-3, with D uncertain. Trimming took 6 bases from V and 8 from J, leaving 12 bases between them. The CDR3 is 12 amino acids. CDR3 in amino acids: CASSPSLSTQYF. CDR3 in DNA: TGTGCCAGCAGCCCGAGCCTGAGTACGCAGTATTTT.

Ten or more counts support this clonotype. This chain joins TRBV7-9 and TRBJ1-5; D uncertain. Trimming removed 4 bases at V and 6 bases at J, with 16 bases between. Germline CDR1 SEHNR, CDR2 FQNEAQ (reference sequence). The CDR3 contains 15 residues. This CDR3 reads CASSSTVGMIQPQHF. The DNA for the CDR3 is TGTGCCAGCAGCTCGACCGTGGGGATGATTCAGCCCCAGCATTTT.

This clonotype was detected ten times or more. The chain couples TRBV6-2 or TRBV6-3 to TRBJ1-1; D uncertain. Trimming pared 6 bases from V and 6 bases from J, leaving 8 bases between. The CDR3 length is 11 residues. The V gene's germline CDR1 is MNHEY and CDR2 SVGEGT. This CDR3 reads CASSPGAEAFF. DNA for the CDR3: TGTGCCAGCAGCCCTGGGGCTGAAGCTTTCTTT.

This clonotype showed up many times. The chain couples TRBV14 to TRBJ2-7; 8 bases match TRBD2. The CDR3 spans 15 residues. Looked up from germline, CDR1 is SGHDN and CDR2 is FVKESK. V trimming: 2 bases; J trimming: 4 bases; junction bases outside the gene matches: 7. In DNA form, the CDR3 reads TGTGCCAGCAGCCAAAGAAGCGGGAGTAAGTACGAGCAGTACTTC. Protein product: CASSQRSGSKYEQYF.

Worth noting for this clonotype: Just one base apart from a much larger clone, this may be a read error. CDR3 amino acids: CASSSSTGPSQPQHF. For the CDR3, the DNA is TGTGCCAGCAGTTCGTCAACAGGACCCAGTCAGCCCCAGCATTTT. J is TRBJ1-5 and V is TRBV27; perhaps TRBD1 as D (5 bases). Germline CDR1 MNHEY, CDR2 SMNVEV (reference sequence). Trimming stripped 4 bases from V and 6 bases from J, with 16 bases between. The CDR3 has 15 residues.

This clonotype has a count of ten or more. This rearrangement joins TRBV29-1 to TRBJ2-1; possible D gene TRBD2, 7 bases. Germline V gives CDR1 SQVTM, CDR2 ANQGSEA. Trimming took off 0 bases at V and 4 bases at J, with 16 bases between the two ends. CDR3 size: 16 residues. The CDR3 DNA reads as TGCAGCGTTGAAGAAGGGGGAGGGCCGGGGTACAATGAGCAGTTCTTC. Encoded protein: CSVEEGGGPGYNEQFF.

At least ten counts were recorded for this clonotype. The chain combines TRBV28 with TRBJ1-1; D is unclear. The CDR3 is made up of 12 amino acids. Trimming left V 6 bases short and J 0 bases short, with 5 bases between. CDR1 is MDHEN, CDR2 SYDVKM, per germline. Here the CDR3 reads CASSGVNTEAFF. The CDR3, as DNA: TGTGCCAGCAGCGGTGTGAACACTGAAGCTTTCTTT. Full variable domain (rest looked up from reference TRBV28 and TRBJ1-1): DVKVTQSSRYLVKRTGEKVFLECVQDMDHENMFWYRQDPGLGLRLIYFSYDVKMKEKGDIPEGYSVSREKKERFSLILESASTNQTSMYLCASSGVNTEAFFGQGTRLTVV.

A remark on this clonotype: A much more abundant neighbour one base away suggests this may be a read error. Here the CDR3 omits its conserved ending phenylalanine or tryptophan, so a read error is the likely source. The chain couples TRBV2 to TRBJ1-2; perhaps TRBD1 as D (5 bases). CDR3 length: 13 residues. Per germline, CDR1 SNHLY and CDR2 FYNNEI. Trimming took off 7 bases at V and 2 bases at J, with 11 bases between the two ends. CDR3 protein: CASTPTENYGYTL. In DNA form, the CDR3 reads TGTGCCAGCACCCCGACAGAAAACTATGGCTACACCCTC.

This clonotype came up many times. CDR3 in amino acids: CASSFSSRGDTQYF. For the CDR3, the DNA is TGTGCCAGCAGTTTCTCGTCTCGGGGAGATACGCAGTATTTT. This chain links TRBV28 with TRBJ2-3; possibly TRBD2 for D (5 bases). From germline, CDR1 is MDHEN and CDR2 SYDVKM. V shed 3 bases and J shed 5 bases, with 12 bases lying between them. The CDR3 covers 14 residues.

This clonotype appeared many times. The chain uses TRBV2 and TRBJ1-5; 7 bases match TRBD1. The CDR3 spans 16 residues. CDR1 and CDR2 (germline): SNHLY, FYNNEI. Losses at the gene ends were 2 bases for V and 5 bases for J; bases not matched to a gene: 9. The CDR3: CASSEPPATGYQPQHF. CDR3 sequence (DNA): TGTGCCAGCAGTGAACCCCCCGCGACAGGGTATCAGCCCCAGCATTTT.

This clonotype was detected a few times. The genes are TRBV20-1 and TRBJ1-1; weak D call: TRBD1 (5 bases). CDR1 and CDR2 from the germline V gene are DFQATT and SNEGSKA (reference sequence). The CDR3 covers 14 residues. Trimming left V 2 bases short and J 0 bases short, with 10 bases between. This chain's CDR3 is CSARTGPMNTEAFF. The CDR3 DNA sequence: TGCAGTGCTAGAACAGGCCCGATGAACACTGAAGCTTTCTTT.

This chain joins TRBV20-1 and TRBJ2-2, with D perhaps assigned TRBD1 or TRBD2 (5 bases each). The V and J ends lost 0 bases and 0 bases respectively, with 20 bases between them. The CDR3 spans 19 residues. Germline-derived CDR1 and CDR2 are DFQATT and SNEGSKA (reference sequence). The CDR3 region is CSARDGGWGLAPNTGELFF. CDR3 DNA sequence: TGCAGTGCTAGAGATGGGGGTTGGGGGTTAGCCCCGAACACCGGGGAGCTGTTTTTT.

This clonotype was observed at least ten times. The V gene is TRBV4-1, the J gene TRBJ2-7; maybe TRBD2 (6 bases). V was pared by 4 bases and J by 6 bases, with 16 bases between. The CDR3 length is 14 residues. CDR1 MGHRA and CDR2 YSYEKL come from the germline V gene. CDR3 in DNA: TGCGCCAGCAGCCCCTCGGGAGACTCCCGCGAGCAGTACTTC. Residues: CASSPSGDSREQYF.

This clonotype appeared once. A read error may explain this, as a much larger clone is one base away. The chain recombines TRBV5-1 with TRBJ2-7, with D possibly matching TRBD2 (5 bases). The germline CDR1 and CDR2 sequences are SGHRS and YFSETQ. The CDR3 runs 15 residues. CDR3: CASSLDSSSDYEQCF. The CDR3 coding sequence is TGCGCCAGCAGCTTGGATTCTAGCTCCGACTACGAGCAGTGCTTC.

Details on this clonotype: A much larger clone lies one base from this, so it may be a read error. DNA for the CDR3: TGTGCCGGCAGCCCGGGACTAGCGGGGCGCTACGAGCAGTACTTC. This translates into CAGSPGLAGRYEQYF. The J gene is TRBJ2-7, the V gene TRBV13; 13 bases map to TRBD2. The CDR3 has 15 residues. CDR1 is PRHDT, CDR2 FYEKMQ, per germline (reference sequence).

This clonotype appeared a few times. The genes are TRBV11-2 and TRBJ1-3; 11 positions match TRBD1. The length of the CDR3 is 17 residues. Trimming removed 1 base from V and 2 bases from J; junction bases left unmatched: 4. The germline V gene encodes CDR1 SGHAT and CDR2 FQNNGV. CDR3: CASSLGTGGFAGNTIYF. The DNA of the CDR3 is TGTGCCAGCAGCTTAGGGACAGGGGGCTTCGCTGGAAACACCATATATTTT.

This clonotype was found many times. The CDR3 DNA is TGTGCCAGCAGTTACAAGTTGGGGATCAATCAGCCCCAGCATTTT. Protein product: CASSYKLGINQPQHF. The chain couples TRBV6-2 or TRBV6-3 to TRBJ1-5; D gene ambiguous. With 2 bases removed from V and 3 bases from J, the gap between germline ends came to 11 bases. The germline V gene has CDR1 MNHEY and CDR2 SVGEGT. This CDR3 is built from 15 residues.

This clonotype was seen only a few times. The chain joins TRBV6-5 to TRBJ2-6; possibly TRBD2 for D (6 bases). The V gene's germline CDR1 is MNHEY and CDR2 SVGAGI. V lost 5 bases and J 0 bases, leaving 11 bases between the germline ends. This CDR3 contains 16 residues. The DNA for the CDR3 is TGTGCCAGCAGTAAGGGACTCGACTCTGGGGCCAACGTCCTGACTTTC. It translates to CASSKGLDSGANVLTF.

A note on this clonotype: Relative to the germline gene, one junction end is altered; a read error may explain this. This chain uses TRBV4-3 with TRBJ2-7, with 8 bases matching TRBD1. The CDR3 has 15 residues. Per germline, CDR1 LGHNA and CDR2 YSLEER. The CDR3 bases are TGCGCCAGCAGCCAAGATAGGGACAGGCGGTACGGGCAGTACTTC. Protein sequence: CASSQDRDRRYGQYF.

Regarding this clonotype: An end of the junction does not agree with germline; a read error may underlie this. V and J are TRBV20-1 and TRBJ1-1; TRBD1 might be the D (5 bases). There are 12 residues in the CDR3. Germline V gives CDR1 DFQATT, CDR2 SNEGSKA (reference sequence). The CDR3 here is CGASTGNTEAFF. The CDR3, as DNA: TGCGGTGCTAGTACAGGGAACACTGAAGCTTTCTTT.

Ten or more counts support this clonotype. The chain carries TRBV29-1 and TRBJ2-7, with D possibly being TRBD1 (6 bases). The length of the CDR3 is 13 residues. Germline V CDR1 and CDR2: SQVTM, ANQGSEA. Deletions cut 5 bases from V and 4 bases from J, with 15 bases between. CDR3 sequence: CSVLRDTPYEQYF. DNA of the CDR3: TGCAGCGTTCTCCGGGACACTCCGTACGAGCAGTACTTC.

This clonotype was detected a few times. The V call is TRBV3-1, the J call TRBJ2-1, with no clear D. Germline V gives CDR1 LGHDT, CDR2 YNNKEL (reference sequence). Deletions cut 0 bases from V and 3 bases from J, with 9 bases between. The CDR3 covers 15 residues. Here the CDR3 DNA reads TGTGCCAGCAGCCAAGATCACGACGGCTACAATGAGCAGTTCTTC. It codes for CASSQDHDGYNEQFF.

This clonotype was recorded at least ten times. The CDR3 region is CASSQDQQGHGYTF. In DNA form, the CDR3 reads TGCGCCAGCAGCCAAGATCAACAGGGCCATGGCTACACCTTC. The V and J genes are TRBV4-1 and TRBJ1-2; D may be TRBD1 (6 bases). This CDR3 comprises 14 residues. The germline V gene has CDR1 MGHRA and CDR2 YSYEKL. The V and J ends lost 0 bases and 6 bases respectively, with 11 bases between them.

V gene TRBV2 combines with J gene TRBJ2-7, with D perhaps assigned TRBD1 or TRBD2 (6 bases each). CDR3 length equals 15 residues. Per germline, CDR1 SNHLY and CDR2 FYNNEI. The V gene lost 6 bases and the J gene lost 0 bases, with 15 bases spanning the gap. DNA for the CDR3: TGTGCCAGCAGGAGGGGGGCGGTAGACTCCTACGAGCAGTACTTC. It specifies CASRRGAVDSYEQYF.

This clonotype came up many times. The J gene is TRBJ2-3, the V gene TRBV19; TRBD1 agrees at 8 bases. Unmatched junction bases numbered 7, after V lost 5 bases and J lost 6 bases. The V gene's germline CDR1 is LNHDA and CDR2 SQIVND (reference sequence). This CDR3 contains 14 residues. CDR3 sequence: CASSVGQGLDTQYF. CDR3 bases: TGTGCCAGTAGTGTCGGACAGGGTCTGGATACGCAGTATTTT.